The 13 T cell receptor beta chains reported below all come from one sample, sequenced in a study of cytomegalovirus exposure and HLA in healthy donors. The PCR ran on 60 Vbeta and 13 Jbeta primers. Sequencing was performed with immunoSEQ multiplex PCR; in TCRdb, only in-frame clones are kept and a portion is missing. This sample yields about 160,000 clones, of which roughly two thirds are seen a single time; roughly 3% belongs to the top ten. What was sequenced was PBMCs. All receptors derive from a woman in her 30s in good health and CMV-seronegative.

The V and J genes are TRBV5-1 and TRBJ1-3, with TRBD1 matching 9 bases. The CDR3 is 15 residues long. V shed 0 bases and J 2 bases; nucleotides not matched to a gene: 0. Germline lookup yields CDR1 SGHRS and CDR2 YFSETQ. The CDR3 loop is CASSLGTGAGNTIYF. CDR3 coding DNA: TGCGCCAGCAGCTTGGGGACAGGGGCTGGAAACACCATATATTTT.

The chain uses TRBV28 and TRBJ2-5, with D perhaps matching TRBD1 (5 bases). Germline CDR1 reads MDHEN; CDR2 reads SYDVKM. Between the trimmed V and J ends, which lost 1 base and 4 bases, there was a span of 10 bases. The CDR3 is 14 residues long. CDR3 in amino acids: CASSLYAGIETQYF. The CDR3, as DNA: TGTGCCAGCAGTTTATACGCAGGGATAGAGACCCAGTACTTC.

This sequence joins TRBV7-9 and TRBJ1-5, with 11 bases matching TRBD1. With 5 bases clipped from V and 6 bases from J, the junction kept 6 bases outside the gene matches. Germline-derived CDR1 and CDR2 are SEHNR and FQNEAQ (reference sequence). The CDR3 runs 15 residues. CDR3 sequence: CASSLGQGAFQPQHF. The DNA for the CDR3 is TGTGCCAGCAGCCTAGGACAGGGGGCTTTTCAGCCCCAGCATTTT.

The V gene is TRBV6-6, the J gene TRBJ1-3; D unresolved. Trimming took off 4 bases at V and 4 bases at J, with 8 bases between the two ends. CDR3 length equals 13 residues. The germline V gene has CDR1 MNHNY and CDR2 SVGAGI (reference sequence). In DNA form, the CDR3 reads TGTGCCAGCAGTTGGGCTCTAGGAAACACCATATATTTT. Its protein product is CASSWALGNTIYF.

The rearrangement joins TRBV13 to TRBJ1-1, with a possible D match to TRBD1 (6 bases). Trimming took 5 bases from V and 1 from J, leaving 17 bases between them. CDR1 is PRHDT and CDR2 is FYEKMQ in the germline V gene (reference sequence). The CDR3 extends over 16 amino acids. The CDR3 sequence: CASSDLNRVENTEAFF. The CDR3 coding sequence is TGTGCCAGCAGCGATCTCAACAGGGTGGAGAACACTGAAGCTTTCTTT. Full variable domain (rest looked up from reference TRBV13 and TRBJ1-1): AAGVIQSPRHLIKEKRETATLKCYPIPRHDTVYWYQQGPGQDPQFLISFYEKMQSDKGSIPDRFSAQQFSDYHSELNMSSLELGDSALYFCASSDLNRVENTEAFFGQGTRLTVV.

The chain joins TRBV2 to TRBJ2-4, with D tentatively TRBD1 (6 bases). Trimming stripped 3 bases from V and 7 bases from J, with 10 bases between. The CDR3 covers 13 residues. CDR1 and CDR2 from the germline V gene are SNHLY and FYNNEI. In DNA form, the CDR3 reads TGTGCCAGCAGTGACCTCGACAGGAACATTCAGTACTTC. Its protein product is CASSDLDRNIQYF.

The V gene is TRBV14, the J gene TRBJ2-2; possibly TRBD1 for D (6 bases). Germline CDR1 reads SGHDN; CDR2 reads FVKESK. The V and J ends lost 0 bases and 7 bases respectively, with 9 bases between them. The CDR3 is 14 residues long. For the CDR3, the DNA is TGTGCCAGCAGCCAAGATGGACAGATCGGGGAGCTGTTTTTT. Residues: CASSQDGQIGELFF.

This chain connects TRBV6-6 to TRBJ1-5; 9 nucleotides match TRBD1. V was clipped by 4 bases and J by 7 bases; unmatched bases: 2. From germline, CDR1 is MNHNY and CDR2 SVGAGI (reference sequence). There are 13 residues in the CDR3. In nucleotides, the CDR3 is TGTGCCAGCAGTTGGACAGGGGCCCAGCCCCAGCATTTT. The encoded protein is CASSWTGAQPQHF.

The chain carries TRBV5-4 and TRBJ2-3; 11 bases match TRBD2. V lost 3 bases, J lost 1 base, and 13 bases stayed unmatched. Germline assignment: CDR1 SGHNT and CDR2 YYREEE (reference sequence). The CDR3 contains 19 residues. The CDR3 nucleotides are TGTGCCAGCAGCTCCTCCTTAACTAGCGGGAGAGTTGGCACAGATACGCAGTATTTT. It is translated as CASSSSLTSGRVGTDTQYF.

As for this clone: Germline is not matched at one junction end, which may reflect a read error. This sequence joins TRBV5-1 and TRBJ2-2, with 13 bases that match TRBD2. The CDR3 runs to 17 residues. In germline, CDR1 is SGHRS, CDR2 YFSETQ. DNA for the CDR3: TGTGCCAGCAGCCAACTACTAGCGGGAGGGCACACCGGGGAGCTGTTTTTT. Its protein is CASSQLLAGGHTGELFF.

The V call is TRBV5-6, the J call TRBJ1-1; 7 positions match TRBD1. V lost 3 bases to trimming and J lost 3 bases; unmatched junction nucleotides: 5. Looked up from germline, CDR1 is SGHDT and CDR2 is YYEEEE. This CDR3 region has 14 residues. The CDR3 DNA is TGTGCCAGCAGCTGGGACAGCCAGTACACTGAAGCTTTCTTT. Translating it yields CASSWDSQYTEAFF. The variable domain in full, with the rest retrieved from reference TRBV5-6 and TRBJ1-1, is DAGVTQSPTHLIKTRGQQVTLRCSPKSGHDTVSWYQQALGQGPQFIFQYYEEEERQRGNFPDRFSGHQFPNYSSELNVNALLLGDSALYLCASSWDSQYTEAFFGQGTRLTVV.

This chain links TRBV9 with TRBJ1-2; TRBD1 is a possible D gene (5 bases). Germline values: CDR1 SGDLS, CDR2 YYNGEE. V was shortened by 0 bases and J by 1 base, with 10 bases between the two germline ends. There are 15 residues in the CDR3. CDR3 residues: CASSVDRGLNYGYTF. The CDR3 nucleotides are TGTGCCAGCAGCGTAGATAGGGGACTTAACTATGGCTACACCTTC.

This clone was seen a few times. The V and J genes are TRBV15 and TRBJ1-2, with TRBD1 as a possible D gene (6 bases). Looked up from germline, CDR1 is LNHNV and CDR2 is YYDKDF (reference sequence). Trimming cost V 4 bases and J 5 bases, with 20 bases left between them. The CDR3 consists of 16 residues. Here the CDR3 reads CATSKTSGTFLYGYTF. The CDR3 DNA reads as TGTGCCACCAGCAAGACGTCCGGGACATTCCTGTATGGCTACACCTTC.